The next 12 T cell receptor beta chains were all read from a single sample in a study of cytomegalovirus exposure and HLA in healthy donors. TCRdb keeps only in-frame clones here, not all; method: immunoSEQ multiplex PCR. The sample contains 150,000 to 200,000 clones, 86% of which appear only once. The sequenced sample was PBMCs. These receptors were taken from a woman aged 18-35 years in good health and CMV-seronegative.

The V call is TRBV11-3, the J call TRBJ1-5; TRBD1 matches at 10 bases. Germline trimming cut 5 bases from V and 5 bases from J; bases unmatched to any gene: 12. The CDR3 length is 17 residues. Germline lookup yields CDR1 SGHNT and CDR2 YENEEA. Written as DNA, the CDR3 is TGTGCCAGCAGCCCCCGGTACGGACAGGGGGGATATCAGCCCCAGCATTTT. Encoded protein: CASSPRYGQGGYQPQHF.

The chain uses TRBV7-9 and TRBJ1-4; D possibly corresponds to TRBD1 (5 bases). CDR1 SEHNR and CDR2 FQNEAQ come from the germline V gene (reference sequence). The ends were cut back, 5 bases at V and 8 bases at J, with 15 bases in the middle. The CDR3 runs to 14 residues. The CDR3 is CASSQRTGLEKLFF. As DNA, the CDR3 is TGTGCCAGCAGCCAAAGAACAGGTCTAGAAAAACTGTTTTTT.

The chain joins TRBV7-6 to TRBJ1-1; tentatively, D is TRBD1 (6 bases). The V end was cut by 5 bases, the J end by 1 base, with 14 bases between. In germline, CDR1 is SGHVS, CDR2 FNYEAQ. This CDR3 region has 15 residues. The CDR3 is CASSPRIQGNTEAFF. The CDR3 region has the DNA TGTGCCAGCAGCCCAAGAATACAGGGGAACACTGAAGCTTTCTTT.

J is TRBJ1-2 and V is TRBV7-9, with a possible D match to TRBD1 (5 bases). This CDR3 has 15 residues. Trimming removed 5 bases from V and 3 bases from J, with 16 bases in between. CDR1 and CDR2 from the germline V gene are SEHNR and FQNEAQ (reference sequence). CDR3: CASSATVLFDYGYTF. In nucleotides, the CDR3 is TGTGCCAGCAGCGCGACAGTATTGTTTGACTATGGCTACACCTTC. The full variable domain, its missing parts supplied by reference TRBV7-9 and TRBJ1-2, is DTGVSQNPRHKITKRGQNVTFRCDPISEHNRLYWYRQTLGQGPEFLTYFQNEAQLEKSRLLSDRFSAERPKGSFSTLEIQRTEQGDSAMYLCASSATVLFDYGYTFGSGTRLTVV.

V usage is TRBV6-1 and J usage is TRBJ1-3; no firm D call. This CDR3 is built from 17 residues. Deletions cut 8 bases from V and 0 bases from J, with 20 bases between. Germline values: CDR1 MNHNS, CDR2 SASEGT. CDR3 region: CASDEVSDTRSGNTIYF. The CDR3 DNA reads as TGTGCCAGCGATGAAGTGTCCGACACCCGCTCTGGAAACACCATATATTTT.

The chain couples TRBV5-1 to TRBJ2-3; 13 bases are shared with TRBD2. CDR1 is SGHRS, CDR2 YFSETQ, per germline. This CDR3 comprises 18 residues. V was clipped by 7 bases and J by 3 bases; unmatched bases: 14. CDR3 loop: CASRGSQTSGRRTDTQYF. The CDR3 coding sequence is TGCGCCAGCCGGGGATCACAGACTAGCGGGAGGAGAACAGATACGCAGTATTTT.

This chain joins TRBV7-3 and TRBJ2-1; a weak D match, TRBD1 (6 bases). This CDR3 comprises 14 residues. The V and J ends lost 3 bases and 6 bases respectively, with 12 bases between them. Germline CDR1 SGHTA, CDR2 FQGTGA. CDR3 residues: CASSFTGFTNEQFF. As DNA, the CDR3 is TGTGCCAGCAGCTTTACAGGGTTTACCAATGAGCAGTTCTTC.

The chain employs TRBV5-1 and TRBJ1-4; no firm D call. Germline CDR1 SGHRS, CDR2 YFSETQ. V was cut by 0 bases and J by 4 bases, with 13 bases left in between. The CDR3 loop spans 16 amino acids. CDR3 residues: CASSLGVAALNEKLFF. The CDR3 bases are TGCGCCAGCAGCTTGGGGGTTGCAGCGCTTAATGAAAAACTGTTTTTT.

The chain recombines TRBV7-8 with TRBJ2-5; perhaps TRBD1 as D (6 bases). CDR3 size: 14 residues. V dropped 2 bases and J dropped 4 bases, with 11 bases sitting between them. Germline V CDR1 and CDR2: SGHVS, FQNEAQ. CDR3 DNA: TGTGCCAGCAGCTTAAGGCGCAGGGGAGAGACCCAGTACTTC. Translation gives CASSLRRRGETQYF.

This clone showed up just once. The DNA of the CDR3 is TGTGCCAGTAGACCCAACAGGGGGGATAACACCGGGGAGCTGTTTTTT. It codes for CASRPNRGDNTGELFF. The rearrangement links TRBV19 to TRBJ2-2, with TRBD1 identical over 8 bases. The CDR3 consists of 16 residues. Trimming at V came to 6 bases and at J to 2 bases, leaving 8 bases not matched to a gene. The germline V gene encodes CDR1 LNHDA and CDR2 SQIVND (reference sequence).

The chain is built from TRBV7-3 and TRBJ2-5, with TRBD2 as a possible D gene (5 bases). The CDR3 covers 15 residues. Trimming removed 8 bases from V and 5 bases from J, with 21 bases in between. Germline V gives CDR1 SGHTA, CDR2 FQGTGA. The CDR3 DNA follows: TGTGCCAGCGGACGGAAAGGAGGTCATTTGGAGACCCAGTACTTC. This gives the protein CASGRKGGHLETQYF.

This CDR3 reads CASSATGTPYAEAFF. The CDR3 DNA follows: TGTGCCAGCAGCGCCACAGGGACACCGTATGCTGAAGCTTTCTTT. This chain links TRBV9 with TRBJ1-1; tentative D call: TRBD1 (6 bases). CDR3 size: 15 residues. V was shortened by 3 bases and J by 6 bases, with 18 bases between the two germline ends. Looked up from germline, CDR1 is SGDLS and CDR2 is YYNGEE.